What follows are 30 T cell receptor beta chains derived from one specimen sequenced in a study of blood T cells in healthy people across ages. Alongside a J-beta primer mix, a sample-barcoded 5' primer served in a second PCR lasting about 6 to 11 cycles. TCRdb reprocessed the 5' RACE reads with MiXCR, giving one entry per CDR3 protein. The sample has around 1,100,000 distinct CDR3 sequences, around two fifths seen once. The material sequenced was blood. The receptors derive from a man younger than 35 in good health.

This clonotype has at least ten counts. The chain combines TRBV29-1 with TRBJ1-2; 7 bases are a match to TRBD1. Germline V lookup: CDR1 SQVTM, CDR2 ANQGSEA. The junction had 4 bases not matched to a gene; V was cut back by 6 bases and J by 6 bases. This CDR3 spans 11 amino acids. The CDR3 region has the DNA TGCAGCGTGGTACAGGGGAATGGCTACACCTTC. Translating gives CSVVQGNGYTF.

This clonotype was seen a handful of times. This chain connects TRBV9 to TRBJ2-1; perhaps TRBD1 as D (7 bases). The ends were cut back, 3 bases at V and 6 bases at J, with 19 bases in the middle. The CDR3 totals 16 residues. Germline assignment: CDR1 SGDLS and CDR2 YYNGEE. The CDR3 DNA is TGTGCCAGCAGCGAGGAGGGGGCCCCGGTTAGCAATGAGCAGTTCTTC. This translates into CASSEEGAPVSNEQFF.

The chain carries TRBV6-2 or TRBV6-3 and TRBJ2-7; D is unresolved. This CDR3 region has 12 residues. V shed 0 bases and J shed 8 bases, with 8 bases lying between them. Germline V gives CDR1 MNHEY, CDR2 SVGEGT. The DNA of the CDR3 is TGTGCCAGCAGTTACTCGCCAGACAAGCAGTACTTC. This translates into CASSYSPDKQYF.

The chain carries TRBV9 and TRBJ1-2; unclear D gene. This CDR3 is built from 16 residues. Trimming stripped 4 bases from V and 8 bases from J, with 24 bases between. Looked up from germline, CDR1 is SGDLS and CDR2 is YYNGEE. The CDR3 region is CASSPTPCLNTPGYTF. CDR3 coding DNA: TGTGCCAGCAGCCCCACGCCTTGCCTAAACACTCCCGGCTACACCTTC.

This clonotype has just a few counts. The V gene is TRBV5-1, the J gene TRBJ2-2, with D hard to call. V was clipped by 4 bases and J by 6 bases, with 10 bases between them. The germline V gene has CDR1 SGHRS and CDR2 YFSETQ. The CDR3 sequence is 13 residues long. The CDR3: CASSPRISGELFF. The CDR3 DNA reads as TGCGCCAGCAGCCCAAGGATATCCGGGGAGCTGTTTTTT.

The chain uses TRBV4-3 and TRBJ2-2; 9 positions agree with TRBD1. The CDR3 loop spans 18 amino acids. Germline lookup yields CDR1 LGHNA and CDR2 YSLEER. J lost 4 bases, V lost 4 bases, and 13 bases had no gene match. The CDR3, as DNA: TGCGCCAGCAGCCGACCAACGGGACAGGGTGTCTCCACCGGGGAGCTGTTTTTT. This gives the protein CASSRPTGQGVSTGELFF.

The chain is built from TRBV27 and TRBJ1-2; D not certain. The CDR3 has 15 residues. V dropped 6 bases and J dropped 8 bases, with 22 bases sitting between them. Germline V gene data show CDR1 as MNHEY and CDR2 as SMNVEV (reference sequence). Written as DNA, the CDR3 is TGTGCCAGCAGACCTCTAGGCTACCTAGAGGAGGGCTACACCTTC. Translation: CASRPLGYLEEGYTF.

The rearrangement uses TRBV19 and TRBJ2-4; D not certain. The J call is doubtful: the DNA matches TRBJ2-7 better. The CDR3 loop spans 14 amino acids. CDR1 is LNHDA, CDR2 SQIVND, per germline (reference sequence). This CDR3 is CASSLHQESDEQYF. The DNA of the CDR3 is TGTGCCAGTAGTCTCCACCAAGAGTCTGACGAGCAGTACTTC.

The rearrangement joins TRBV10-2 to TRBJ2-2; D not certain. The CDR3 has 13 amino acids. Looked up from germline, CDR1 is WSHSY and CDR2 is SAAADI. V was pared by 3 bases and J by 4 bases, with 6 bases between. CDR3 sequence (DNA): TGCGCCAGCAGTGATCCCTCCACCGGGGAGCTGTTTTTT. It encodes CASSDPSTGELFF.

To note about this clonotype: This may arise from a read error, as a much more abundant clone is one base away. The V gene is TRBV12-3 or TRBV12-4, the J gene TRBJ2-7; D is unclear. The ends were cut back, 1 base at V and 5 bases at J, with 12 bases in the middle. This CDR3 is 14 amino acids long. CDR3 protein: CASSLEGSADEQYF. The CDR3 DNA sequence: TGTGCCAGCAGTTTAGAGGGAAGCGCCGACGAGCAGTACTTC.

This sequence joins TRBV27 and TRBJ1-4; D unresolved. CDR3 length equals 15 residues. Looked up from germline, CDR1 is MNHEY and CDR2 is SMNVEV (reference sequence). Trimming stripped 3 bases from V and 8 bases from J, with 16 bases between. This chain's CDR3 is CASSFSWAYGEKLFF. For the CDR3, the DNA is TGTGCCAGCAGTTTCTCATGGGCTTATGGGGAAAAACTGTTTTTT.

In regard to this clonotype: An end of the junction differs from the germline gene, which may be a read error. The rearrangement links TRBV5-1 to TRBJ2-3; 7 bases map to TRBD2. Germline V gene data show CDR1 as SGHRS and CDR2 as YFSETQ. The CDR3 length is 15 residues. The CDR3, as DNA: TGCGCCAGCAACTTGGCGGCTAGCGGTCAGGATACGCGGTATTTT. It encodes CASNLAASGQDTRYF.

This clonotype occurred a few times. The V call is TRBV27, the J call TRBJ1-5, with D unclear. The CDR3 runs to 16 residues. Between the trimmed V and J ends, which lost 0 bases and 0 bases, there was a span of 9 bases. Germline loops: CDR1 MNHEY, CDR2 SMNVEV (reference sequence). CDR3 nucleotide sequence: TGTGCCAGCAGTTTATCGTGGAGTGTTAGCAATCAGCCCCAGCATTTT. It encodes CASSLSWSVSNQPQHF.

V gene TRBV4-1 combines with J gene TRBJ1-2, with D maybe TRBD1 (6 bases). The germline V and J ends were trimmed by 0 bases and 2 bases, with 19 bases remaining between them. The CDR3 spans 18 residues. The germline V gene has CDR1 MGHRA and CDR2 YSYEKL. This chain's CDR3 is CASSQDRTRGGANYGYTF. CDR3 DNA: TGCGCCAGCAGCCAAGATCGAACAAGGGGGGGGGCAAACTATGGCTACACCTTC.

This clonotype was seen at least ten times. The chain is built from TRBV28 and TRBJ1-1; D call uncertain. V was shortened by 6 bases and J by 7 bases, with 9 bases between the two germline ends. CDR1 and CDR2 (germline): MDHEN, SYDVKM. The CDR3 spans 11 residues. Written as DNA, the CDR3 is TGTGCCAGCAGGAGGTGGGTTGAAGCTTTCTTT. It codes for CASRRWVEAFF.

This clonotype appeared a few times. The V call is TRBV6-6, the J call TRBJ2-4; TRBD1 is a possible D gene (6 bases). Trimming cost V 6 bases and J 0 bases, with 15 bases left between them. Germline loops: CDR1 MNHNY, CDR2 SVGAGI (reference sequence). The CDR3 length is 16 residues. CDR3: CASSFWTDLAKNIQYF. DNA of the CDR3: TGTGCCAGCAGCTTTTGGACAGATCTAGCCAAAAACATTCAGTACTTC.

This sequence joins TRBV7-6 and TRBJ1-4, with TRBD1 identical over 9 bases. This CDR3 contains 15 residues. The J segment lost 8 bases and the V segment lost 3 bases, leaving 7 bases of the junction unmatched. The germline gives CDR1 SGHVS, CDR2 FNYEAQ. The CDR3 nucleotides read TGTGCCAGCAGCTTTGGGGACAGGGTCGGAGAAAAACTGTTTTTT. Translating it yields CASSFGDRVGEKLFF.

This clonotype was recorded once. This may be a read error: a much more frequent sequence differs by one nucleotide. The DNA for the CDR3 is TGTGCCAGCAGCTACGGGACCGTGCAGTTCTTC. It is translated as CASSYGTVQFF. The chain uses TRBV7-2 and TRBJ2-1; D might be TRBD1 or TRBD2, each matching 5 bases. The CDR3 totals 11 residues. V was pared by 4 bases and J by 12 bases, with 10 bases between. Looked up from germline, CDR1 is SGHTA and CDR2 is FQGNSA.

This clonotype was seen more than once but under ten times. V gene TRBV3-1 combines with J gene TRBJ2-7; TRBD2 agrees at 8 bases. This CDR3 region has 16 residues. V gave up 3 bases and J gave up 2 bases; unmatched junction bases: 9. Germline V CDR1 and CDR2: LGHDT, YNNKEL (reference sequence). The CDR3 bases are TGTGCCAGCAGCCAGACCTATAGCGGGGCCACCTACGAGCAGTACTTC. Encoded protein: CASSQTYSGATYEQYF.

The chain links TRBV28 to TRBJ2-4; TRBD1 or TRBD2 may be the D gene (5 bases each). The J call may be wrong; the DNA end is better matched by TRBJ2-5. Germline assignment: CDR1 MDHEN and CDR2 SYDVKM. The CDR3 sequence is 13 residues long. In DNA, the CDR3 is TGTGCCAGCAGTTGGGACGTCCAAGAGACCCAGTACTTC. Translation: CASSWDVQETQYF.

This clonotype was found many times. The chain has TRBV7-2 and TRBJ1-1; D gene unclear. CDR3 length: 14 residues. Germline V gene data show CDR1 as SGHTA and CDR2 as FQGNSA. V was cut by 1 base and J by 1 base, with 7 bases left in between. The DNA of the CDR3 is TGTGCCAGCAGCTTAGGGGCGGAGAACACTGAAGCTTTCTTT. Amino acids: CASSLGAENTEAFF.

The rearrangement joins TRBV4-3 to TRBJ2-5, with D tentatively TRBD2 (5 bases). Trimming left V 0 bases short and J 2 bases short, with 10 bases between. The length of the CDR3 is 15 residues. Germline CDR1 LGHNA, CDR2 YSLEER. The CDR3 nucleotides read TGCGCCAGCAGCCAAGAAGGGAGAAGACAAGAGACCCAGTACTTC. Protein sequence: CASSQEGRRQETQYF.

The CDR3 protein is CASRAADGNYGYTF. CDR3 DNA: TGTGCCAGCAGGGCGGCGGACGGGAACTATGGCTACACCTTC. The chain uses TRBV2 and TRBJ1-2; D gene uncertain. Trimming removed 6 bases from V and 2 bases from J, with 13 bases in between. This CDR3 region has 14 residues. Per the germline V gene, CDR1 is SNHLY and CDR2 is FYNNEI. Full variable domain (outside the CDR3, taken from reference TRBV2 and TRBJ1-2): EPEVTQTPSHQVTQMGQEVILRCVPISNHLYFYWYRQILGQKVEFLVSFYNNEISEKSEIFDDQFSVERPDGSNFTLKIRSTKLEDSAMYFCASRAADGNYGYTFGSGTRLTVV.

This chain joins TRBV29-1 and TRBJ2-3; 9 bases are a match to TRBD1. The ends lost 4 bases at V and 6 bases at J; junction bases unmatched: 8. Germline V CDR1 and CDR2: SQVTM, ANQGSEA. The CDR3 extends over 14 amino acids. The CDR3 region has the DNA TGCAGCGTTGCGGGACAGGGACCCACGGATACGCAGTATTTT. Protein product: CSVAGQGPTDTQYF.

V usage is TRBV20-1 and J usage is TRBJ1-1; possibly TRBD1 for D (5 bases). The CDR3 is made up of 14 amino acids. Germline values: CDR1 DFQATT, CDR2 SNEGSKA (reference sequence). The V gene lost 3 bases and the J gene lost 1 base, with 12 bases spanning the gap. The CDR3 loop reads CSASVGQGNTEAFF. CDR3 nucleotide sequence: TGCAGTGCTAGTGTGGGGCAGGGGAACACTGAAGCTTTCTTT.

The chain combines TRBV5-1 with TRBJ2-2, with D tentatively TRBD2 (5 bases). V was pared by 4 bases and J by 6 bases, with 16 bases between. Germline-derived CDR1 and CDR2 are SGHRS and YFSETQ. CDR3 size: 15 residues. For the CDR3, the DNA is TGCGCCAGCAGCATGGGTGAGGGAATGGCCGGGGAGCTGTTTTTT. This sequence encodes CASSMGEGMAGELFF.

The chain has TRBV20-1 and TRBJ1-4; D not certain. Trimming stripped 0 bases from V and 8 bases from J, with 19 bases between. This CDR3 has 16 amino acids. CDR1 DFQATT and CDR2 SNEGSKA come from the germline V gene (reference sequence). Here the CDR3 DNA reads TGCAGTGCTAGAGATGGGATGCGGACCATAGGAGAAAAACTGTTTTTT. Encoded protein: CSARDGMRTIGEKLFF.

This chain links TRBV27 with TRBJ2-1, with D maybe TRBD1 (5 bases). CDR3 length: 12 amino acids. The germline CDR1 and CDR2 sequences are MNHEY and SMNVEV (reference sequence). V was trimmed by 6 bases and J by 6 bases, leaving 9 bases between them. This CDR3 is CASSRQPNEQFF. In DNA form, the CDR3 reads TGTGCCAGCAGCCGACAGCCCAATGAGCAGTTCTTC.

This sequence joins TRBV10-3 and TRBJ2-5, with 8 bases fitting TRBD2. CDR3 length: 14 amino acids. J gave up 4 bases and V 4 bases, and 5 bases lay outside the gene matches. Looked up from germline, CDR1 is ENHRY and CDR2 is SYGVKD. CDR3 nucleotides: TGTGCCATCAGTGTACGGCTAGCGGGAGAGACCCAGTACTTC. Translation: CAISVRLAGETQYF.

The chain uses TRBV4-2 and TRBJ1-6; D is unresolved. This CDR3 spans 18 amino acids. Trimming stripped 0 bases from V and 0 bases from J, with 12 bases between. Germline values: CDR1 LGHNA, CDR2 YNFKEQ. For the CDR3, the DNA is TGTGCCAGCAGCCAAGATATTATGGGGAGCTCCTATAATTCACCCCTCCACTTT. This encodes CASSQDIMGSSYNSPLHF.